The subject of this entry is one T cell receptor (beta chain). Antigen specificity is unknown. TCR beta libraries were prepared from cDNA with unique molecular identifiers. Out of 1 to 10 million T cells, roughly 0.5 million cDNA molecules were generated. One entry per CDR3 protein, called by TCRdb with MiXCR from the PCR reads. The repertoire consists of roughly 400,000 distinct CDR3 sequences, with over 30% occurring once and the leading ten covering roughly 8.2%. These data are taken from a study of post-analysis software for immune sequencing data. Trimming took 5 bases from V and 8 from J; bases not matched to a gene: 9. The CDR3 is 14 amino acids. The germline gives CDR1 SQVTM, CDR2 ANQGSEA. Regarding the study as a whole: Controls' normalized Chao1 diversity significantly exceeded that of multiple sclerosis patients. When patients were compared with controls, a handful of TRBV segments were more frequent, TRBV5-6, TRBV5-1 and TRBV20-1 among them. Clustering by F measure revealed strong co-clustering among samples prepared together in one batch.

The chain carries TRBV29-1 and TRBJ2-1; 10 bases are a match to TRBD2. The sample taken for sequencing was blood. This TCR derives from a girl aged 2-10 years with multiple sclerosis. The CDR3 DNA reads as TGCAGCGTTTCGGGACTAGCGTTGAATTATGAGCAGTTCTTC. It codes for CSVSGLALNYEQFF.